Below are 18 T cell receptor beta chains sequenced from a single sample in a study of blood T cells in healthy people across ages. The use of a sample-barcoded 5' primer and a J-beta primer mix characterized a second PCR of roughly 6 to 12 cycles. TCRdb re-analysed the 5' RACE reads in MiXCR, keeping a single row per CDR3 protein. The sample shows about a million distinct CDR3 sequences, under 40% of them seen only once. Sequenced input: blood. Source of these receptors: a man aged 18 to 30 in good health.

The rearrangement links TRBV20-1 to TRBJ2-1; 9 positions agree with TRBD2. The germline CDR1 and CDR2 sequences are DFQATT and SNEGSKA (reference sequence). The CDR3 is 18 amino acids. J gave up 0 bases and V 6 bases, and 15 bases lay outside the gene matches. The CDR3 sequence is CSAEGGSGGVSSYNEQFF. The DNA for the CDR3 is TGCAGTGCGGAAGGGGGTAGCGGGGGTGTCAGCTCCTACAATGAGCAGTTCTTC.

The V call is TRBV20-1, the J call TRBJ1-3, with D possibly being TRBD1 (5 bases). Trimming took off 3 bases at V and 2 bases at J, with 8 bases between the two ends. Germline CDR1 and CDR2: DFQATT and SNEGSKA (reference sequence). The CDR3 runs to 13 residues. The CDR3 nucleotides are TGCAGTGCTAGGACGGGGGCTGGAAACACCATATATTTT. Amino acids: CSARTGAGNTIYF.

The chain couples TRBV20-1 to TRBJ1-2; D is ambiguous. Per the germline V gene, CDR1 is DFQATT and CDR2 is SNEGSKA (reference sequence). V lost 3 bases, J lost 1 base, and 12 bases lay in between. CDR3 size: 14 residues. The CDR3: CSARRARNNYGYTF. Here the CDR3 DNA reads TGCAGTGCTAGGAGGGCGCGAAATAACTATGGCTACACCTTC.

In this sample, this clonotype turned up many times. The rearrangement links TRBV25-1 to TRBJ2-4, with D possibly TRBD1 on 6 matching bases. The germline gives CDR1 MGHDK, CDR2 SYGVNS. This CDR3 has 15 amino acids. V lost 1 base to trimming and J lost 8 bases, with 15 bases between them. CDR3 protein: CASSESRGRGDIQYF. CDR3 in DNA: TGTGCCAGCAGTGAATCCAGGGGCAGAGGGGACATTCAGTACTTC.

The rearrangement links TRBV5-5 to TRBJ2-3; a possible D gene is TRBD2 (6 bases). CDR3 size: 15 residues. V dropped 4 bases and J dropped 2 bases, with 14 bases sitting between them. Per the germline V gene, CDR1 is SGHKS and CDR2 is YYEKEE (reference sequence). The DNA of the CDR3 is TGTGCCAGCAGCCAACATGGGACTTACACAGATACGCAGTATTTT. Translating it yields CASSQHGTYTDTQYF.

V usage is TRBV6-2 or TRBV6-3 and J usage is TRBJ2-7; TRBD1 aligns across 8 bases. The germline V gene has CDR1 MNHEY and CDR2 SVGEGT. The J segment lost 7 bases and the V segment lost 4 bases, leaving 6 bases of the junction unmatched. The CDR3 extends over 13 amino acids. The CDR3 DNA follows: TGTGCCAGCAGTTCAGCAGGGGGCCGTGAGCAGTACTTC. This codes for CASSSAGGREQYF.

V is TRBV12-5 and J is TRBJ1-1; D is ambiguous. The CDR3 runs 13 residues. Germline V gene data show CDR1 as LGHNT and CDR2 as FRNRAP. The V end lost 3 bases, the J end lost 0 bases, and 5 bases lay between the germline ends. CDR3 protein: CASGFLMNTEAFF. For the CDR3, the DNA is TGTGCTAGTGGTTTTCTGATGAACACTGAAGCTTTCTTT.

There are a few counts of this clonotype. The chain links TRBV7-3 to TRBJ1-1; no reliable D call. With 11 bases removed from V and 1 base from J, the gap between germline ends came to 17 bases. This CDR3 has 14 amino acids. In germline, CDR1 is SGHTA, CDR2 FQGTGA. The CDR3 sequence is CASSSAGWNTEAFF. Here the CDR3 DNA reads TGTGCCTCAAGCTCGGCAGGCTGGAACACTGAAGCTTTCTTT.

The genes are TRBV12-3 or TRBV12-4 and TRBJ1-1; tentatively, D is TRBD1 (5 bases). This CDR3 has 13 residues. The ends were cut back, 6 bases at V and 4 bases at J, with 12 bases in the middle. The CDR3 protein is CASSAGTATEAFF. In DNA, the CDR3 is TGTGCCAGCAGCGCCGGGACGGCCACTGAAGCTTTCTTT.

The chain joins TRBV29-1 to TRBJ2-3; 8 bases align to TRBD2. The CDR3 extends over 14 amino acids. In germline, CDR1 is SQVTM, CDR2 ANQGSEA. The junction had 4 bases not matched to a gene; V was cut back by 4 bases and J by 1 base. The CDR3 DNA follows: TGCAGCGTTGGGGCGACTAGCGGCACAGATACGCAGTATTTT. Its protein is CSVGATSGTDTQYF.

A few counts support this clonotype. This chain connects TRBV20-1 to TRBJ2-1; the D call may be TRBD1 or TRBD2 (5 bases each). CDR3 length: 13 amino acids. V lost 3 bases and J lost 2, with 8 bases in between. Per the germline V gene, CDR1 is DFQATT and CDR2 is SNEGSKA (reference sequence). Here the CDR3 reads CSARGETYNEQFF. The DNA of the CDR3 is TGCAGTGCTAGGGGGGAAACCTACAATGAGCAGTTCTTC.

The sample holds one count of this clonotype. The gene calls are TRBV6-2 or TRBV6-3 and TRBJ1-5; the match to TRBD1 covers 7 bases. J was trimmed by 1 base and V by 6 bases; bases with no gene match: 3. Per germline, CDR1 MNHEY and CDR2 SVGEGT. This CDR3 has 14 amino acids. The chain's CDR3 is CASRAGGSNQPQHF. The CDR3 DNA reads TGTGCCAGCAGGGCAGGGGGAAGCAATCAGCCCCAGCATTTT.

A remark on this clonotype: Possible read error: a much larger clone is one base away. V and J are TRBV29-1 and TRBJ2-3, with unresolved D. The V end lost 7 bases, the J end lost 2 bases, and 13 bases lay between the germline ends. The CDR3 runs 13 residues. Germline V gene sequence: CDR1 SQVTM, CDR2 ANQGSEA. CDR3 in amino acids: CSAGPLFTDTQYF. CDR3 in DNA: TGCAGCGCGGGCCCATTATTCACAGATACGCAGTATTTT.

The rearrangement links TRBV6-1 to TRBJ1-2, with D tentatively TRBD1 (5 bases). V was clipped by 6 bases and J by 4 bases, with 15 bases between them. CDR3 length: 14 amino acids. Germline V CDR1 and CDR2: MNHNS, SASEGT. CDR3 nucleotide sequence: TGTGCCAGCAGCCCGTGGGGCGACGTCTATGGCTACACCTTC. Translated: CASSPWGDVYGYTF.

V gene TRBV6-5 combines with J gene TRBJ1-2; TRBD1 might be the D (5 bases). Between the trimmed V and J ends, which lost 8 bases and 8 bases, there was a span of 15 bases. There are 12 residues in the CDR3. Germline CDR1 is MNHEY and CDR2 is SVGAGI. DNA for the CDR3: TGTGCCAGCCGAGGTCGGGGGGGAGGCTACACCTTC. The encoded protein is CASRGRGGGYTF.

This clonotype was counted between two and nine times. The CDR3 loop reads CASRLSLRQGLYEQYF. CDR3 nucleotides: TGTGCAAGTCGCTTGTCCCTACGACAGGGCCTTTACGAGCAGTACTTC. The rearrangement links TRBV12-2 to TRBJ2-7; the D call TRBD1 from the table was never checked on the DNA. TRBV12-2 is a documented pseudogene. This CDR3 has 16 residues.

J is TRBJ2-1 and V is TRBV29-1, with no clear D. Trimming stripped 3 bases from V and 5 bases from J, with 17 bases between. The germline CDR1 and CDR2 sequences are SQVTM and ANQGSEA. This CDR3 has 15 residues. CDR3 DNA: TGCAGCGTTGAGTCACCGGCGAACCTCCACAATGAGCAGTTCTTC. The encoded protein is CSVESPANLHNEQFF.

This clonotype was observed a few times. The chain recombines TRBV12-3 or TRBV12-4 with TRBJ1-6; D is possibly TRBD1 (6 bases). The CDR3 totals 14 residues. Trimming left V 6 bases short and J 5 bases short, with 11 bases between. Written as DNA, the CDR3 is TGTGCCAGCAGCCCCAGGACAGATAATTCACCCCTCCACTTT. It is translated as CASSPRTDNSPLHF.